Below, 2 T cell receptor beta chains from the same sample are listed, as sequenced in a study of shared clonotypes between healthy human individuals. Libraries were prepared by immunoSEQ multiplex PCR; TCRdb keeps only in-frame clonotypes and omits some of them. Of 2 million to 2.5 million clones listed, about 92% are singletons. The sample taken for sequencing was naive CD4+ T cells from PBMCs. Subset noted: CD45RA+ positively selected. These receptors all come from a man between 18 and 35 years old in good health. Some clones in this sample may be carry-over from other donors' samples.

The CDR3 region has the DNA TGTGCCAGCCAGAGAAGTAGCACAGATACGCAGTATTTT. As protein: CASQRSSTDTQYF. This sequence joins TRBV7-2 and TRBJ2-3; no firm D call. CDR1 and CDR2 from the germline V gene are SGHTA and FQGNSA. The CDR3 is 13 amino acids. Trimming took off 8 bases at V and 0 bases at J, with 9 bases between the two ends.

This clone was seen once. The chain couples TRBV2 to TRBJ1-4; 7 bases fit TRBD1. The germline V gene has CDR1 SNHLY and CDR2 FYNNEI. Trimming took 10 bases from V and 5 from J; bases not matched to a gene: 7. This CDR3 has 13 residues. The CDR3 sequence: CATSRDRNEKLFF. For the CDR3, the DNA is TGTGCCACATCACGGGACAGAAATGAAAAACTGTTTTTT. Looking up the rest from reference TRBV2 and TRBJ1-4 gives the full variable domain: EPEVTQTPSHQVTQMGQEVILRCVPISNHLYFYWYRQILGQKVEFLVSFYNNEISEKSEIFDDQFSVERPDGSNFTLKIRSTKLEDSAMYFCATSRDRNEKLFFGSGTQLSVL.